These T cell receptor beta chains were read from a single sample in a study of cytomegalovirus exposure and HLA in healthy donors. Assay: immunoSEQ multiplex PCR; the TCRdb copy retains only in-frame clones and omits some. This sample has more than 95,000 clones, with 60% to 85% found just once. The sequenced sample consisted of PBMCs. Receptors were obtained from a woman aged 40 to 55 in good health and CMV-seronegative. The CDR3 runs from the conserved cysteine through the conserved F or W. A D gene is named only where the DNA matches it firmly. Expanded clones are given a class, and other clones once, few, many or no size at all.

CDR3 length	D gene	J gene	V gene	clone size	CDR3 protein	CDR3 DNA
16	NA	TRBJ2-1	TRBV15	NA	CATSRDGRGRDNEQFF	TGTGCCACCAGCAGAGATGGCAGGGGCCGGGATAATGAGCAGTTCTTC
13	TRBD1	TRBJ2-7	TRBV28	NA	CASSTTPDRPWAF	TGTGCCAGCAGCACCACTCCGGACAGGCCCTGGGCTTTC
14	TRBD1	TRBJ1-3	TRBV28	NA	CATKRQGGGNTIYF	TGTGCCACCAAAAGGCAGGGGGGTGGAAACACCATATATTTT
15	NA	TRBJ1-2	TRBV19	NA	CASSIVGPPIYGYTF	TGTGCCAGTAGTATAGTGGGCCCCCCGATCTATGGCTACACCTTC
14	NA	TRBJ2-7	TRBV28	NA	CASSLNGGSYEQYF	TGTGCCAGCAGTTTGAACGGGGGATCCTACGAGCAGTACTTC
15	TRBD2	TRBJ2-1	TRBV2	once	CASSAGLAGPNEQFF	TGTGCCAGCAGCGCGGGGCTAGCGGGACCGAATGAGCAGTTCTTC
18	TRBD1	TRBJ2-1	TRBV4-1	NA	CASSHGQGGAGGGYEQFF	TGCGCCAGCAGCCATGGACAGGGCGGCGCTGGTGGGGGATATGAGCAGTTCTTC
15	NA	TRBJ1-2	TRBV9	NA	CASSVDLGEGRSYTF	TGTGCCAGCAGCGTAGATTTGGGGGAGGGCCGAAGCTACACCTTC
11	NA	TRBJ2-7	TRBV11-2	NA	CASSSSHEQYF	TGTGCCAGCAGCTCATCCCACGAGCAGTACTTC
15	TRBD1	TRBJ1-2	TRBV4-3	NA	CASSLGTGSNYGYTF	TGCGCCAGCAGCCTGGGGACAGGCTCTAACTATGGCTACACCTTC
14	NA	TRBJ1-2	TRBV7-8	NA	CASSLEFRIYGYTF	TGTGCCAGCAGCTTAGAGTTCAGGATCTATGGCTACACCTTC
14	NA	TRBJ2-2	TRBV18	NA	CASLDSLNTGELFF	TGTGCCAGCTTAGACAGCCTGAACACCGGGGAGCTGTTTTTT
15	TRBD1	TRBJ1-1	TRBV19	NA	CASSMGTGLSTEAFF	TGTGCCAGTAGTATGGGGACAGGGTTGAGCACTGAAGCTTTCTTT
14	NA	TRBJ2-5	TRBV18	NA	CASSNRPGAETQYF	TGTGCCAGCTCAAATCGGCCAGGGGCAGAGACCCAGTACTTC
14	TRBD1	TRBJ1-5	TRBV28	once	CASSLTGFNQPQHF	TGTGCCAGCAGTTTGACAGGGTTCAATCAGCCCCAGCATTTT
16	NA	TRBJ2-3	TRBV28	once	CASSFGRTSSTDTQYF	TGTGCCAGCAGTTTCGGGCGGACATCTAGCACAGATACGCAGTATTTT
14	TRBD1	TRBJ2-2	TRBV28	NA	CASTGTENTGELFF	TGTGCCAGCACCGGGACAGAGAACACCGGGGAGCTGTTTTTT
15	TRBD1	TRBJ1-2	TRBV2	NA	CASRGGQAVNYGYTF	TGTGCCAGCAGGGGTGGACAGGCGGTTAACTATGGCTACACCTTC
13	NA	TRBJ2-3	TRBV6-5	NA	CASRTPGVDTQYF	TGTGCCAGCAGGACACCGGGGGTCGATACGCAGTATTTT
14	TRBD2	TRBJ2-2	TRBV10-2	NA	CASRGTSGSGELFF	TGCGCCAGCAGAGGGACTAGCGGGTCCGGGGAGCTGTTTTTT
17	NA	TRBJ2-6	TRBV5-1	once	CASSFRDTLSGANVLTF	TGCGCCAGCAGCTTTCGGGACACTCTCTCTGGGGCCAACGTCCTGACTTTC
16	TRBD1	TRBJ2-3	TRBV5-1	once	CASSLGDRGEADTQYF	TGCGCCAGCAGCTTGGGGGACAGGGGAGAAGCAGATACGCAGTATTTT
15	NA	TRBJ1-2	TRBV15	NA	CATSRAPRGPDGYTF	TGTGCCACCAGCAGAGCGCCCAGGGGACCAGACGGCTACACCTTC
16	TRBD1	TRBJ1-1	TRBV11-2	NA	CASSPWGGQGGTEAFF	TGTGCCAGCAGCCCATGGGGCGGACAGGGGGGCACTGAAGCTTTCTTT
17	TRBD1	TRBJ2-6	TRBV18	NA	CASSPRQGRSGANVLTF	TGTGCCAGCTCACCCAGACAGGGGAGATCTGGGGCCAACGTCCTGACTTTC
13	TRBD1	TRBJ2-7	TRBV9	NA	CASTPGTGYEQYF	TGTGCCAGCACCCCCGGGACAGGCTACGAGCAGTACTTC
16	TRBD2	TRBJ2-7	TRBV7-9	NA	CASLGTSGLRGYEQYF	TGTGCCAGCCTGGGGACTAGCGGGTTACGGGGCTACGAGCAGTACTTC
15	TRBD1	TRBJ2-5	TRBV7-9	NA	CSSSLGQGARVTQYF	TGTTCCAGCAGCTTGGGACAGGGGGCGCGCGTGACCCAGTACTTC
13	NA	TRBJ2-7	TRBV2	NA	CASSPRTEGEQYF	TGTGCCAGCAGCCCCCGGACGGAGGGGGAGCAGTACTTC
18	TRBD2	TRBJ2-2	TRBV29-1	NA	CSAKEASGRRANTGELFF	TGCAGCGCCAAAGAGGCTAGCGGGAGGCGCGCGAACACCGGGGAGCTGTTTTTT
19	NA	TRBJ1-2	TRBV5-1	once	CASSLEPPRDTDRDYGYTF	TGCGCCAGCAGCTTGGAGCCCCCCCGGGACACAGATCGAGACTATGGCTACACCTTC
13	TRBD2	TRBJ2-3	TRBV7-6	NA	CASSLAGEGVPYF	TGTGCCAGCAGCTTAGCGGGGGAGGGAGTTCCGTATTTT
14	NA	TRBJ2-3	TRBV19	NA	CASSMRMFTDTQYF	TGTGCCAGTAGTATGAGAATGTTCACAGATACGCAGTATTTT
17	TRBD1	TRBJ1-4	TRBV5-4	NA	CASSLKGQGRGNEKLFF	TGTGCCAGCAGCCTTAAAGGACAGGGTCGGGGTAATGAAAAACTGTTTTTT
15	TRBD1	TRBJ1-2	TRBV4-2	NA	CASSQVGQGLYGYTF	TGTGCCAGCAGCCAAGTGGGACAGGGACTCTATGGCTACACCTTC